Listed here is a single T cell receptor beta chain. What the recovered Cohort 3 donors had was two negative PCRs, clearance, or symptom resolution. This specimen belongs to a study of blood T cell repertoires in COVID-19. The V gene end was trimmed by 1 base and the J gene end by 7 bases; junction bases not matched to a gene: 5. Germline assignment: CDR1 PRHDT and CDR2 FYEKMQ (reference sequence). This CDR3 has 15 residues. TCRdb's table, derived via immunoSEQ multiplex PCR, lists solely in-frame clones and lacks some. The sample lists over 150,000 clones; more than 75% were seen once. The TCR was taken from a woman aged 45-59 years who had recovered from COVID-19. Sequencing was done on a sample of PBMCs or T cells enriched from blood (not recorded which). This chain uses TRBV13 with TRBJ2-4; 9 bases align to TRBD1. The CDR3 coding sequence is TGTGCCAGCAGCTTAGCCGGGACAGGGTCCAACATTCAGTACTTC. Its protein product is CASSLAGTGSNIQYF.